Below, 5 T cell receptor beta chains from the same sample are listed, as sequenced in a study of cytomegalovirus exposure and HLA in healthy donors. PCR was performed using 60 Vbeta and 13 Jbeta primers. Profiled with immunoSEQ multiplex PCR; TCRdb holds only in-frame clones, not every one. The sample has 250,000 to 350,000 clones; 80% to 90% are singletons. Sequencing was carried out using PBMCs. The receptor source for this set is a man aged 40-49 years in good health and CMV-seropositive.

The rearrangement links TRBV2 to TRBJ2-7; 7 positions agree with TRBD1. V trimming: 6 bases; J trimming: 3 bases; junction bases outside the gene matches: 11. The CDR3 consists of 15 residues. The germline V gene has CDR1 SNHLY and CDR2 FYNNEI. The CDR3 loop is CASSAYRGLIYEQYF. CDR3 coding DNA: TGTGCCAGCAGCGCCTACAGGGGCCTTATCTACGAGCAGTACTTC.

CDR3 residues: CASSSIKTGVGEQYF. CDR3 DNA sequence: TGTGCCAGCAGTTCAATAAAGACGGGGGTAGGCGAGCAGTACTTC. The chain joins TRBV6-5 to TRBJ2-7, with D perhaps matching TRBD2 (6 bases). Per germline, CDR1 MNHEY and CDR2 SVGAGI. This CDR3 spans 15 amino acids. Deletions cut 4 bases from V and 6 bases from J, with 19 bases between.

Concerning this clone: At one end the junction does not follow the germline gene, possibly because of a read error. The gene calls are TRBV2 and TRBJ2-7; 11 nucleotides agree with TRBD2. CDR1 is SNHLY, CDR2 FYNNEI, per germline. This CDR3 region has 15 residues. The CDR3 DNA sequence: TGTGCCGGCAGTCCAACTAGCGGGAGCTCCTACGAGCAGTACTTC. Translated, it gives CAGSPTSGSSYEQYF.

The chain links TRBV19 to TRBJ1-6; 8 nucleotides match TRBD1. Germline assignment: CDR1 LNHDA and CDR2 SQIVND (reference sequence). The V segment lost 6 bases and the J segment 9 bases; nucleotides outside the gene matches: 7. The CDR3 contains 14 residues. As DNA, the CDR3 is TGTGCCAGTAGGGGAGACAGGGGTGGTTCACCCCTCCACTTT. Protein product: CASRGDRGGSPLHF. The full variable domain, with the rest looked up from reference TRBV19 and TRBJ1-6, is DGGITQSPKYLFRKEGQNVTLSCEQNLNHDAMYWYRQDPGQGLRLIYYSQIVNDFQKGDIAEGYSVSREKKESFPLTVTSAQKNPTAFYLCASRGDRGGSPLHFGNGTRLTVT.

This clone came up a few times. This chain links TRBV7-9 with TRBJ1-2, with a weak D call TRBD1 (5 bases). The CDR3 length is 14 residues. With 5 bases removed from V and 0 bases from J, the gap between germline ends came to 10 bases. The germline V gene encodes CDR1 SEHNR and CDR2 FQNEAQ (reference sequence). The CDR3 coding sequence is TGTGCCAGCAGCGTGGTGGGGCCTAACTATGGCTACACCTTC. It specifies CASSVVGPNYGYTF. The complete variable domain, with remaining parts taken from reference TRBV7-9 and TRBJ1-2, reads DTGVSQNPRHKITKRGQNVTFRCDPISEHNRLYWYRQTLGQGPEFLTYFQNEAQLEKSRLLSDRFSAERPKGSFSTLEIQRTEQGDSAMYLCASSVVGPNYGYTFGSGTRLTVV.